This TCR beta chain comes out of a study of blood T cell repertoires in COVID-19. Study details: COVID-19 samples, acute and convalescent, were from the United States, Italy and Spain. In each case, the material was cDNA or gDNA derived from T cells, B-cell-depleted T cells, or PBMCs.

V lost 3 bases to trimming and J lost 3 bases, with 12 bases between them. The CDR3 consists of 14 residues. CDR1 is SGHKS, CDR2 YYEKEE, per germline (reference sequence). In the original processing: By means of reference gene primer amplification, nucleated cell counts were estimated. Clones were read by immunoSEQ multiplex PCR, and TCRdb kept only the in-frame ones, dropping some. V, J and clone size derive from that table, while D and trimming were established from the DNA sequence. There are about 270,000 clones in the sample; about nine tenths occur only once, and about 8.6% lies in the top ten.

The sequenced material came from peripheral blood. The receptor comes from a man aged 35 to 55 with active or convalescent COVID-19. This sequence joins TRBV5-5 and TRBJ1-2, with D perhaps matching TRBD1 (5 bases). CDR3 residues: CASSSSGYDYGYTF. The DNA for the CDR3 is TGTGCCAGCAGCTCTTCAGGGTACGACTATGGCTACACCTTC.